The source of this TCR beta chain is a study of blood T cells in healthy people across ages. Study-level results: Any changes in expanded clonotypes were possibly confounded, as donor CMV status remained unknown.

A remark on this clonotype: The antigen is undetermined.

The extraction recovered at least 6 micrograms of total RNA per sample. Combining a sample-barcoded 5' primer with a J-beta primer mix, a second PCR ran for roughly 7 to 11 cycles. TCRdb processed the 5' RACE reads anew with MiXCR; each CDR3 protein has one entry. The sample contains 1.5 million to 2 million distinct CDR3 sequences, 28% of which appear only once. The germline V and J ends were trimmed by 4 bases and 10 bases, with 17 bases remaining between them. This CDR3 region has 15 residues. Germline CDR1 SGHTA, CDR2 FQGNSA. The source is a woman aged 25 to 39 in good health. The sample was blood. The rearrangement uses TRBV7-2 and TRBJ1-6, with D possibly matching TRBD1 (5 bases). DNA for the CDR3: TGTGCCAGCAGCTCCCGGACAATCCTGAGCTCACCCCTCCACTTT. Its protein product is CASSSRTILSSPLHF.